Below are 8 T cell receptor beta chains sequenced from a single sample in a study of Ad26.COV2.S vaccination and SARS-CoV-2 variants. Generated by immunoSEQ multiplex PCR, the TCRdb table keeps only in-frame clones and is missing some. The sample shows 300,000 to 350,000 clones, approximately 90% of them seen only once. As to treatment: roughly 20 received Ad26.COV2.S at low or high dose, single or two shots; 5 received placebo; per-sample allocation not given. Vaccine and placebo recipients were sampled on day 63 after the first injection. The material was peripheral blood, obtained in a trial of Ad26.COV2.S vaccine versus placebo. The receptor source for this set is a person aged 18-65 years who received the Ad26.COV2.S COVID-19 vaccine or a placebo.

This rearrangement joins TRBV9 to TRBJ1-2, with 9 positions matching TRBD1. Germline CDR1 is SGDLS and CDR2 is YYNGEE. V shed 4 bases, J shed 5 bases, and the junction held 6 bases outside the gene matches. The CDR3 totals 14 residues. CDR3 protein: CASSFGQGLYGYTF. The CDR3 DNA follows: TGTGCCAGCAGCTTTGGACAGGGGTTATATGGCTACACCTTC.

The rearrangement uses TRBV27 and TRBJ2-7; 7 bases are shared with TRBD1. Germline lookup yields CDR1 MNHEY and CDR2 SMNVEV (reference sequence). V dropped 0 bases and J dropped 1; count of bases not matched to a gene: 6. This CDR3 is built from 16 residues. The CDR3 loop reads CASSLSQGVVSYEQYF. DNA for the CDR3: TGTGCCAGCAGTTTATCGCAGGGGGTGGTTTCCTACGAGCAGTACTTC.

CDR3 protein: CASSQDWGGRNEQFF. In nucleotides, the CDR3 is TGCGCCAGCAGCCAAGATTGGGGGGGGCGCAATGAGCAGTTCTTC. This chain joins TRBV4-1 and TRBJ2-1; perhaps TRBD2 as D (7 bases). Germline V gene data show CDR1 as MGHRA and CDR2 as YSYEKL. The CDR3 loop spans 15 amino acids. V gave up 0 bases and J gave up 6 bases, with 12 bases separating them.

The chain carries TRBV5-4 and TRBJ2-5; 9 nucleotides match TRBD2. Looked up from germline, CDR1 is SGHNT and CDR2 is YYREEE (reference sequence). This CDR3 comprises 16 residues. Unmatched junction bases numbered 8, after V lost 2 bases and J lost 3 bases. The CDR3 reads CASSFSPGLAKETQYF. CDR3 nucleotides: TGTGCCAGCAGCTTTTCTCCGGGACTAGCTAAAGAGACCCAGTACTTC.

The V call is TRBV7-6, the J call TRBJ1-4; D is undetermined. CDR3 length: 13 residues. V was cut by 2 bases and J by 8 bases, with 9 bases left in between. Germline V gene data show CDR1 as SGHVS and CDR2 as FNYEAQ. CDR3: CASSLNPREKLFF. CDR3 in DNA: TGTGCCAGCAGCTTAAACCCGAGGGAAAAACTGTTTTTT.

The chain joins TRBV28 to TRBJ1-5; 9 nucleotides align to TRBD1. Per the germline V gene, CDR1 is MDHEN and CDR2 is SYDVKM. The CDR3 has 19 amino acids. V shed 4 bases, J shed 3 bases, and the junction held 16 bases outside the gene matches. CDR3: CASSSGQGWIGVINQPQHF. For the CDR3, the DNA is TGTGCCAGCAGTTCGGGACAGGGATGGATCGGGGTTATCAATCAGCCCCAGCATTTT.

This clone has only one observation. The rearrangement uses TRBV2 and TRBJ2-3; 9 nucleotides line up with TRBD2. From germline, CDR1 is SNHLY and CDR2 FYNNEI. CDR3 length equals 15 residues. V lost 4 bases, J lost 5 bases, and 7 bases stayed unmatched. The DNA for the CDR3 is TGTGCCAGCAGTGGAAGGACTAGCGAGGGAGATACGCAGTATTTT. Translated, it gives CASSGRTSEGDTQYF.

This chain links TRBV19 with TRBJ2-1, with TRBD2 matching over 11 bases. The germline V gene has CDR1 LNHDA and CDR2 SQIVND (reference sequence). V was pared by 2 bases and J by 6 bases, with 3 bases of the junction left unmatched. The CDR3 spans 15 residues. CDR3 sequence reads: CASSIILAGVNEQFF. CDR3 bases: TGTGCCAGTAGTATAATACTAGCGGGAGTCAATGAGCAGTTCTTC.